This T cell receptor beta chain was obtained from a study of T cells in localized non-small cell lung cancer. The CDR3 consists of 14 residues. Looked up from germline, CDR1 is SEHNR and CDR2 is FQNEAQ (reference sequence). V lost 6 bases and J 6 bases, leaving 17 bases between the germline ends. Measured with immunoSEQ multiplex PCR; TCRdb has only the in-frame clones, and not every one. This table has tens of thousands of clones, about 90% appearing once. J is TRBJ1-1 and V is TRBV7-9, with D tentatively TRBD1 (5 bases). This clonotype was sampled from a man between 40 and 70 years old with stage II squamous cell lung carcinoma. This specimen consisted of PBMCs, obtained before any cancer treatment. This CDR3 reads CASRPNDRRAEAFF. In nucleotides, the CDR3 is TGTGCCAGCAGACCTAACGACAGACGCGCTGAAGCTTTCTTT.